These T cell receptor beta chains were read from a single sample in a study of regulatory T cells in long-lasting Graves disease. TCRdb reanalysed the multiplex PCR reads using MiXCR and keeps one entry per CDR3 protein. The sample has hundreds of thousands of distinct CDR3 sequences; roughly a sixth are singletons. The sequences come from peripheral blood mononuclear cells (PBMCs), collected at new diagnosis, from a patient treated with antithyroid drugs. The receptors were gathered from a female donor with Graves disease. The CDR3 runs from the conserved cysteine through the conserved F or W. The D gene is left open where the match is weak. Only some rows state a clone size, as once, few, many or a class for expanded clones.

size	V	D	J	CDR3	DNA
few	TRBV5-5	TRBD1	TRBJ1-4	CASSFYGTGSEKLFF	TGTGCCAGCAGCTTTTACGGGACAGGGTCTGAAAAACTGTTTTTT
.	TRBV7-3	.	TRBJ2-3	CASSQDVRLAAFNTQYF	TGCGCCAGCAGCCAAGATGTGCGGCTAGCCGCATTCAATACGCAGTATTTT
many	TRBV29-1	.	TRBJ2-7	CSVELQGMYEQYF	TGCAGCGTCGAACTTCAGGGGATGTACGAGCAGTACTTC
many	TRBV20-1	.	TRBJ2-7	CSARDGQGKGDEQYF	TGCAGTGCTAGAGATGGGCAGGGGAAAGGAGACGAGCAGTACTTC
many	TRBV7-2	TRBD1	TRBJ1-4	CASSPKFGTGAEKLFF	TGTGCCAGCAGCCCTAAGTTCGGGACAGGGGCTGAAAAACTGTTTTTT
few	TRBV7-9	TRBD1	TRBJ1-2	CASSFLTGGVRGWDYGYTF	TGTGCCAGCAGCTTTTTAACAGGGGGTGTTCGTGGATGGGACTATGGCTACACCTTC
few	TRBV29-1	TRBD1	TRBJ1-1	CSVNRGQGPAFF	TGCAGCGTCAACCGGGGACAGGGCCCAGCTTTCTTT
.	TRBV12-3/TRBV12-4	TRBD1	TRBJ1-4	CASSSAVTGPNEKLFF	TGTGCCAGCAGTTCTGCAGTGACAGGGCCTAATGAAAAACTGTTTTTT
once	TRBV7-9	.	TRBJ2-2	CASSSLRWGASTGELFF	TGTGCCAGCAGCTCCCTCCGCTGGGGCGCCTCTACCGGGGAGCTGTTTTTT
many	TRBV28	TRBD1	TRBJ1-6	CASSLSDRANSPLHF	TGTGCCAGCAGTTTATCGGACAGGGCGAATTCACCCCTCCACTTT
.	TRBV7-6	TRBD1	TRBJ2-7	CASSSPGGEQYF	TGTGCCAGCAGCTCCCCAGGGGGCGAGCAGTACTTC
many	TRBV27	.	TRBJ2-1	CASNPGTPGGNEQFF	TGTGCCAGCAACCCCGGGACACCCGGGGGCAATGAGCAGTTCTTC
.	TRBV4-1	TRBD1	TRBJ1-1	CASSHRRGGQTALRNTEAFF	TGCGCCAGCAGCCACCGACGAGGGGGACAGACGGCCCTACGGAACACTGAAGCTTTCTTT
many	TRBV5-1	.	TRBJ1-1	CASSAHRENTEAFF	TGCGCCAGCAGCGCACACAGGGAGAACACTGAAGCTTTCTTT
many	TRBV6-2/TRBV6-3	.	TRBJ2-5	CASTLALVTAEETQYF	TGTGCCAGCACCCTCGCCTTAGTGACAGCTGAAGAGACCCAGTACTTC
.	TRBV5-1	.	TRBJ2-2	CASSNLQGDGELFF	TGCGCCAGCAGCAACCTACAGGGCGACGGGGAGCTGTTTTTT
once	TRBV20-1	TRBD1	TRBJ2-1	CSVGTGSDEQFF	TGCAGTGTAGGGACAGGGTCCGATGAGCAGTTCTTC
many	TRBV28	.	TRBJ2-5	CASTNFPRQYQETQYF	TGTGCCAGCACCAATTTCCCCAGACAGTACCAAGAGACCCAGTACTTC
.	TRBV28	.	TRBJ1-2	CASSPPGQGLRGYTF	TGTGCCAGCAGCCCGCCGGGGCAGGGCCTAAGGGGCTACACCTTC
.	TRBV6-2/TRBV6-3	TRBD2	TRBJ2-7	CASKNRRAGGSYEQYF	TGTGCCAGCAAGAACCGCAGGGCGGGAGGTTCCTACGAGCAGTACTTC
.	TRBV6-1	TRBD1	TRBJ2-1	CASSETGGSYNEQFF	TGTGCCAGCAGTGAAACAGGGGGCTCCTACAATGAGCAGTTCTTC
many	TRBV9	TRBD2	TRBJ2-5	CASSREVGPIAGGGQTQYF	TGTGCCAGCAGCAGAGAGGTGGGACCTATAGCGGGAGGAGGGCAGACCCAGTACTTC
few	TRBV27	TRBD2	TRBJ2-3	CASSSIGLAGADTQYF	TGTGCCAGCAGTTCCATTGGACTAGCGGGAGCAGATACGCAGTATTTT
.	TRBV2	TRBD1	TRBJ2-3	CASSWGTGNTDTQYF	TGTGCCAGCAGTTGGGGGACAGGGAATACAGATACGCAGTATTTT
many	TRBV7-2	.	TRBJ2-7	CASSTPEPLYEQYF	TGTGCCAGCAGCACTCCCGAACCCCTCTACGAGCAGTACTTC
many	TRBV7-2	TRBD2	TRBJ2-1	CASSLGMCGRPGF	TGTGCCAGCAGCTTAGGGATGTGCGGGAGGCCCGGCTTC
many	TRBV12-3/TRBV12-4	TRBD1	TRBJ2-7	CASSLLTGVSEQYF	TGTGCCAGCAGTTTATTGACAGGGGTGAGTGAGCAGTACTTC
many	TRBV20-1	.	TRBJ1-1	CSARTALGTDTEAFF	TGCAGTGCTCGGACAGCCCTTGGTACGGACACTGAAGCTTTCTTT